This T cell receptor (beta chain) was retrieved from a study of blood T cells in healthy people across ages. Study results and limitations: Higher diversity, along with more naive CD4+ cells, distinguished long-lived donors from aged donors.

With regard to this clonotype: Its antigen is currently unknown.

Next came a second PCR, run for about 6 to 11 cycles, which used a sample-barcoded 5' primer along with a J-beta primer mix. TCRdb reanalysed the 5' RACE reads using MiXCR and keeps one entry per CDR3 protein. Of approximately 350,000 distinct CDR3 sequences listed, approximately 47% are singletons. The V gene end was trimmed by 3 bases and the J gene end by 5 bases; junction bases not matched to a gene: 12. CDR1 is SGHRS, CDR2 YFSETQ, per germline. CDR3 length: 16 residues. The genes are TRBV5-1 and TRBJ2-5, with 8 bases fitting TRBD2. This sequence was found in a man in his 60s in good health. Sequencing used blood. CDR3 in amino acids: CASSSGRFRLAETQYF. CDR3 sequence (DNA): TGCGCCAGCAGCTCCGGCCGGTTTAGACTAGCGGAGACCCAGTACTTC.